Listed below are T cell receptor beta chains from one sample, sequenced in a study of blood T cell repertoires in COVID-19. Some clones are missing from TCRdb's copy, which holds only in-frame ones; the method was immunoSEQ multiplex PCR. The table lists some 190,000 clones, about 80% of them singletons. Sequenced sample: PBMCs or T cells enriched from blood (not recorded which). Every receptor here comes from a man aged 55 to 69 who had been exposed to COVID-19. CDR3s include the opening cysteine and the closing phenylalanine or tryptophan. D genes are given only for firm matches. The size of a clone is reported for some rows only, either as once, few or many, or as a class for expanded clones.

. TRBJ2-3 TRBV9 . CASSVAAGGNTDTQYF TGTGCCAGCAGCGTAGCGGCGGGCGGGAATACAGATACGCAGTATTTT
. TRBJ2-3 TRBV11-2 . CASSLGLGGTSTDTQYF TGTGCCAGCAGCTTAGGTCTCGGCGGGACTAGCACAGATACGCAGTATTTT
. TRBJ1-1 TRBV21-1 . CASSAWLRGAFF TGTGCCAGCAGCGCCTGGCTCAGGGGAGCTTTCTTT
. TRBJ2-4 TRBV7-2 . CASSATTSGNIQYF TGTGCCAGCAGCGCCACTACCTCCGGAAACATTCAGTACTTC
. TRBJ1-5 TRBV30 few CAWSVLGRNQPQHF TGTGCCTGGAGTGTACTTGGGCGTAATCAGCCCCAGCATTTT
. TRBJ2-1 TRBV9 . CASSSGVYSYNEQFF TGTGCCAGCAGCTCCGGGGTGTACTCCTACAATGAGCAGTTCTTC
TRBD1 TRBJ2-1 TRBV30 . CACRDRVFNEQFF TGTGCCTGCCGGGACAGGGTGTTCAATGAGCAGTTCTTC
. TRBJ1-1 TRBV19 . CASTPRGGTEAFF TGTGCCAGTACCCCGCGAGGTGGGACTGAAGCTTTCTTT
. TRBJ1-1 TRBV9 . CASSVGGELAEAFF TGTGCCAGCAGCGTCGGGGGGGAGTTAGCTGAAGCTTTCTTT
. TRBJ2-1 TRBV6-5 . CASSKGLHEQFF TGTGCCAGCAGCAAGGGACTCCATGAGCAGTTCTTC
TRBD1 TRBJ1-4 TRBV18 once CASSPLRDRDEKLFF TGTGCCAGCTCACCACTTCGGGACAGAGATGAAAAACTGTTTTTT
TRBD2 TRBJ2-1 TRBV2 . CASRPTSGSYNEQFF TGTGCCAGCAGACCAACTAGCGGCTCCTATAATGAGCAGTTCTTC
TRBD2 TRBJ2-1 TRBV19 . CASSSPPGTSRYNEQFF TGTGCCAGTAGTAGCCCCCCTGGGACTAGCAGGTACAATGAGCAGTTCTTC
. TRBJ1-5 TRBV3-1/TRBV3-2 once CASSQDTNQPQHF TGTGCCAGCAGCCAAGATACAAATCAGCCCCAGCATTTT
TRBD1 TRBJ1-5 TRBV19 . CASSKKYPGQGSNQPQHF TGTGCCAGTAGTAAGAAATATCCGGGACAGGGGAGCAATCAGCCCCAGCATTTT
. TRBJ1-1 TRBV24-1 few CATSGGGEAFF TGTGCCACCAGTGGAGGGGGTGAAGCTTTCTTT